The rows below give T cell receptor beta chains drawn from one sample of a study of blood T cell repertoires in COVID-19. The data were produced by immunoSEQ multiplex PCR, yet TCRdb's version contains in-frame clones alone and is incomplete. The sample lists tens of thousands of clones, around nine tenths seen once, with roughly a sixth in the top ten. Sequencing was carried out using peripheral blood. Receptor source: a woman aged 80 or older with acute or convalescent COVID-19. Each CDR3 is given with its conserved first and last residue. The order of the fields is CDR3 DNA, CDR3 protein, V gene, J gene, D gene, clone size. A D gene is named only where the DNA matches it firmly. Some rows have no size entry. The others give once, few or many, or a class for an expanded clone.

CDR3 DNA: TGTGCCAGCTCACCGCTACAGGGGAGGCTAGCTTCCCAAGAGACCCAGTACTTC
CDR3 protein: CASSPLQGRLASQETQYF
V gene: TRBV18
J gene: TRBJ2-5
D gene: -
clone size: -

CDR3 DNA: TGTGCCAGCAGCGCTTCCGGGACAGGGATGTACGAGCAGTACTTC
CDR3 protein: CASSASGTGMYEQYF
V gene: TRBV25-1
J gene: TRBJ2-7
D gene: TRBD1
clone size: many

CDR3 DNA: TGTGCCAGCAGACTAGACAGGGGGTCAGGAGAGCAGTACTTC
CDR3 protein: CASRLDRGSGEQYF
V gene: TRBV5-4
J gene: TRBJ2-7
D gene: TRBD1
clone size: few

CDR3 DNA: TGTGCCAGCAACAAGGGACAGGGAGAGACCCAGTACTTC
CDR3 protein: CASNKGQGETQYF
V gene: TRBV9
J gene: TRBJ2-5
D gene: TRBD1
clone size: -

CDR3 DNA: TGTGCCAGTAGTACCCAGCGGGGGCTATACAATGAGCAGTTCTTC
CDR3 protein: CASSTQRGLYNEQFF
V gene: TRBV19
J gene: TRBJ2-1
D gene: TRBD2
clone size: -

CDR3 DNA: TGTGCCAGCAGTGCCTCGAGGGGGGGCTACACCTTC
CDR3 protein: CASSASRGGYTF
V gene: TRBV2
J gene: TRBJ1-2
D gene: -
clone size: -

CDR3 DNA: TGTGCCAGCAGCCATCTACTAGCGGGGGGTAATGAGCAGTTCTTC
CDR3 protein: CASSHLLAGGNEQFF
V gene: TRBV7-9
J gene: TRBJ2-1
D gene: TRBD2
clone size: -

CDR3 DNA: TGTGCCAGTAGTATGGGCGGAGGGTCCTACAATGAGCAGTTCTTC
CDR3 protein: CASSMGGGSYNEQFF
V gene: TRBV19
J gene: TRBJ2-1
D gene: -
clone size: -

CDR3 DNA: TGTGCCAGTAGTAGCGGGACAGGGGCAGAGACCCAGTACTTC
CDR3 protein: CASSSGTGAETQYF
V gene: TRBV19
J gene: TRBJ2-5
D gene: TRBD1
clone size: -

CDR3 DNA: TGTGCCAGCAGTGAGGGGACAGGGCAGGGGAACACTGAAGCTTTCTTT
CDR3 protein: CASSEGTGQGNTEAFF
V gene: TRBV25-1
J gene: TRBJ1-1
D gene: TRBD1
clone size: -

CDR3 DNA: TGTGCCAGCAGCCCAAGAGTATCCTACGAGCAGTACTTC
CDR3 protein: CASSPRVSYEQYF
V gene: TRBV7-2
J gene: TRBJ2-7
D gene: -
clone size: -

CDR3 DNA: TGTGCCAGCAGTGAAGCGCGGACAGGGCCCTATGGCTACACCTTC
CDR3 protein: CASSEARTGPYGYTF
V gene: TRBV6-1
J gene: TRBJ1-2
D gene: TRBD1
clone size: -

CDR3 DNA: TGTGCCAGCAGCCAAGCAAGCGGGTCCTACAATGAGCAGTTCTTC
CDR3 protein: CASSQASGSYNEQFF
V gene: TRBV3-1/TRBV3-2
J gene: TRBJ2-1
D gene: -
clone size: -

CDR3 DNA: TGTGCCATCAGTGACTTCAGGGACACCGGGGAGCTGTTTTTT
CDR3 protein: CAISDFRDTGELFF
V gene: TRBV10-3
J gene: TRBJ2-2
D gene: -
clone size: -

CDR3 DNA: TGCGCCAGCAGGAGACAGGGAGATGAAAAACTGTTTTTT
CDR3 protein: CASRRQGDEKLFF
V gene: TRBV5-1
J gene: TRBJ1-4
D gene: TRBD1
clone size: -

CDR3 DNA: TGTGCCAGCAGCTCCAGCCCCCGGATAGGGAGAACCGGGGAGCTGTTTTTT
CDR3 protein: CASSSSPRIGRTGELFF
V gene: TRBV5-8
J gene: TRBJ2-2
D gene: -
clone size: -

CDR3 DNA: TGCAGCGCCTTCGATTTCGGAGGATCTGGGGCCAACGTCCTGACTTTC
CDR3 protein: CSAFDFGGSGANVLTF
V gene: TRBV29-1
J gene: TRBJ2-6
D gene: -
clone size: few

CDR3 DNA: TGTGCCAGCAGCTTTTCGGAGACCCAGTACTTC
CDR3 protein: CASSFSETQYF
V gene: TRBV11-2
J gene: TRBJ2-5
D gene: -
clone size: -

CDR3 DNA: TGTGCCAGCAGCTTAACAGGGAACACCGGGGAGCTGTTTTTT
CDR3 protein: CASSLTGNTGELFF
V gene: TRBV7-2
J gene: TRBJ2-2
D gene: -
clone size: -

CDR3 DNA: TGTGCCAGCAGCTCAACTCCTCGACAGGGGGTTGAGCAGTTCTTC
CDR3 protein: CASSSTPRQGVEQFF
V gene: TRBV7-3
J gene: TRBJ2-1
D gene: TRBD1
clone size: few

CDR3 DNA: TGCGCCAGCAGCATGGGACACCGGAACACTGAAGCTTTCTTT
CDR3 protein: CASSMGHRNTEAFF
V gene: TRBV5-1
J gene: TRBJ1-1
D gene: -
clone size: -

CDR3 DNA: TGTGCCAGCAGTAACCGGGACAGCGTTAATTCACCCCTCCACTTT
CDR3 protein: CASSNRDSVNSPLHF
V gene: TRBV6-5
J gene: TRBJ1-6
D gene: TRBD1
clone size: -

CDR3 DNA: TGTGCCAGCAGCTTAGATGGGCGGGCGCTCAATGAGCAGTTCTTC
CDR3 protein: CASSLDGRALNEQFF
V gene: TRBV11-3
J gene: TRBJ2-1
D gene: -
clone size: -

CDR3 DNA: TGTGCCAGCAGTTACTCCCGGGGGAATGAGCAGTTCTTC
CDR3 protein: CASSYSRGNEQFF
V gene: TRBV6-5
J gene: TRBJ2-1
D gene: -
clone size: -

CDR3 DNA: TGTGCCAGCAGTCGACAGGGCCCTACTTCACCCCTCCACTTT
CDR3 protein: CASSRQGPTSPLHF
V gene: TRBV6-5
J gene: TRBJ1-6
D gene: TRBD1
clone size: -

CDR3 DNA: TGTGCCAGCGGCCCGCGGGGGGCAGGTTATGGCTACACCTTC
CDR3 protein: CASGPRGAGYGYTF
V gene: TRBV5-6
J gene: TRBJ1-2
D gene: -
clone size: -

CDR3 DNA: TGTGCCAGCAGTGATCAGGGGGTGGCCTACGAGCAGTACTTC
CDR3 protein: CASSDQGVAYEQYF
V gene: TRBV2
J gene: TRBJ2-7
D gene: TRBD1
clone size: -

CDR3 DNA: TGTGCCAGCAGCTTGGGACAGGGGGTTTACGAGCAGTACTTC
CDR3 protein: CASSLGQGVYEQYF
V gene: TRBV7-8
J gene: TRBJ2-7
D gene: TRBD1
clone size: -

CDR3 DNA: TGTGCCAGCGGTTTTTGGGCCCCCGGGGAGACTGAAGCTTTCTTT
CDR3 protein: CASGFWAPGETEAFF
V gene: TRBV6-5
J gene: TRBJ1-1
D gene: -
clone size: -

CDR3 DNA: TGTGCCAGTAGTGGCTTTCACAGGGGAGGCTACACCTTC
CDR3 protein: CASSGFHRGGYTF
V gene: TRBV19
J gene: TRBJ1-2
D gene: TRBD1
clone size: -

CDR3 DNA: TGTGCCAGCAGTTCCGCCGCAACAGCCAAAAACATTCAGTACTTT
CDR3 protein: CASSSAATAKNIQYF
V gene: TRBV6-1
J gene: TRBJ2-4
D gene: -
clone size: once

CDR3 DNA: TGTGCCAGCATAGGGACAGGGGGACCATTGAACACTGAAGCTTTCTTT
CDR3 protein: CASIGTGGPLNTEAFF
V gene: TRBV21-1
J gene: TRBJ1-1
D gene: -
clone size: -

CDR3 DNA: TGTGCCAGCAGGTCGCCCGGGGGGGCTGGGGCCAACGTCCTGACTTTC
CDR3 protein: CASRSPGGAGANVLTF
V gene: TRBV28
J gene: TRBJ2-6
D gene: TRBD2
clone size: -

CDR3 DNA: TGTGCCAGCAGTCAAACGTTAGGGGGGGCTCAGCCCCAGCATTTT
CDR3 protein: CASSQTLGGAQPQHF
V gene: TRBV7-2
J gene: TRBJ1-5
D gene: -
clone size: -

CDR3 DNA: TGCGCCAGCAGCGTCCTGAGCGCCCTGACCTACGAGCAGTACTTC
CDR3 protein: CASSVLSALTYEQYF
V gene: TRBV5-1
J gene: TRBJ2-7
D gene: -
clone size: -

CDR3 DNA: TGTGCCAGCAGCATCGGGAACCACTATGGCTACACCTTC
CDR3 protein: CASSIGNHYGYTF
V gene: TRBV14
J gene: TRBJ1-2
D gene: -
clone size: once

CDR3 DNA: TGTGCCAGCAGTCTCGGGACTAGATACGAGCAGTACTTC
CDR3 protein: CASSLGTRYEQYF
V gene: TRBV12-3/TRBV12-4
J gene: TRBJ2-7
D gene: TRBD2
clone size: -

CDR3 DNA: TGTGCCAGCAGCCAACTCCGGGGGGCCGGGGAGCTGTTTTTT
CDR3 protein: CASSQLRGAGELFF
V gene: TRBV3-1/TRBV3-2
J gene: TRBJ2-2
D gene: TRBD2
clone size: -

CDR3 DNA: TGTGCCAGCAGCCCAACAGTACCCTACGAGCAGTACTTC
CDR3 protein: CASSPTVPYEQYF
V gene: TRBV7-2
J gene: TRBJ2-7
D gene: -
clone size: -

CDR3 DNA: TGTGCCAGCAGTTTACGATCAGGGGATTCCTATTCACCCCTCCACTTT
CDR3 protein: CASSLRSGDSYSPLHF
V gene: TRBV27
J gene: TRBJ1-6
D gene: -
clone size: many

CDR3 DNA: TGTGCCAGCATGTGGGAGAGCTCCTATAATTCACCCCTCCACTTT
CDR3 protein: CASMWESSYNSPLHF
V gene: TRBV28
J gene: TRBJ1-6
D gene: -
clone size: medium-sized

CDR3 DNA: TGTGCCAGCAGCCTTTCGGGGGAGGGACTAGCGGGGGCGGGCACAGATACGCAGTATTTT
CDR3 protein: CASSLSGEGLAGAGTDTQYF
V gene: TRBV3-1/TRBV3-2
J gene: TRBJ2-3
D gene: TRBD2
clone size: -

CDR3 DNA: TGCGCCAGCAGTACAGGGGGGGATAATTCACCCCTCCACTTT
CDR3 protein: CASSTGGDNSPLHF
V gene: TRBV5-1
J gene: TRBJ1-6
D gene: TRBD1
clone size: -

CDR3 DNA: TGTGCCAGCAGCCCTCGGGACATAGGGGTCTACGAGCAGTACTTC
CDR3 protein: CASSPRDIGVYEQYF
V gene: TRBV4-2
J gene: TRBJ2-7
D gene: -
clone size: -

CDR3 DNA: TGTGCCACCAGTGAATCCGGGACAGGGGGCGTCTATGACGGCTACACCTTC
CDR3 protein: CATSESGTGGVYDGYTF
V gene: TRBV24-1
J gene: TRBJ1-2
D gene: TRBD1
clone size: -

CDR3 DNA: TGTGCCAGCAGGCTTCCTCTCGACTCAGCGCACACTGAAGCTTTCTTT
CDR3 protein: CASRLPLDSAHTEAFF
V gene: TRBV7-9
J gene: TRBJ1-1
D gene: -
clone size: -

CDR3 DNA: TGTGCCAGCAGTGCAGAAAGAACAGGGGAGGTTCATGGCTACACCTTC
CDR3 protein: CASSAERTGEVHGYTF
V gene: TRBV2
J gene: TRBJ1-2
D gene: TRBD1
clone size: once

CDR3 DNA: TGTGCCAGCAAAACCGGGACAAACTCTGGGGCCAACGTCCTGACTTTC
CDR3 protein: CASKTGTNSGANVLTF
V gene: TRBV2
J gene: TRBJ2-6
D gene: -
clone size: -

CDR3 DNA: TGTGCCAGCAGTAGGGGGAGCGGGGGCAACTATGAGCAGTTCTTC
CDR3 protein: CASSRGSGGNYEQFF
V gene: TRBV2
J gene: TRBJ2-1
D gene: TRBD2
clone size: -

CDR3 DNA: TGTGCCAGCAGTTCTAGCGGGCCAGGCCCAGATACGCAGTATTTT
CDR3 protein: CASSSSGPGPDTQYF
V gene: TRBV28
J gene: TRBJ2-3
D gene: TRBD2
clone size: -